This TCR beta chain was captured in a study of spatial heterogeneity in lung cancer. Study results and caveats: Mutation counts in tumors were tracked by counts of expanded intratumoral alpha and beta TCRs. Of the expanded TCRs, ubiquitous and regional counts tracked the counts of ubiquitous and regional nonsynonymous mutations, respectively.

Each TCR cDNA molecule carried a unique molecular identifier. TCRdb independently ran MiXCR on the 5' RACE reads; one entry per CDR3 protein. The table includes about 9,300 distinct CDR3 sequences, 6% to 6.5% detected once. The sample's time point: sample taken at primary tumor resection. The input material, whole RNA from tumor, nontumor lung or frozen PBMC, was sequenced unsorted. This clonotype appeared many times. Its antigen remains unidentified. This specimen was lung tumor tissue, taken at surgery. The receptor was derived from a male donor with early-stage non-small cell lung cancer.

The CDR3 reads CSAREGQANQPQHF. CDR3 DNA sequence: TGCAGTGCTAGAGAGGGACAGGCCAATCAGCCCCAGCATTTT. This chain joins TRBV20-1 and TRBJ1-5, with 8 bases lining up with TRBD1. This CDR3 comprises 14 residues. Germline CDR1 DFQATT, CDR2 SNEGSKA (reference sequence). The V gene end was trimmed by 0 bases and the J gene end by 3 bases; junction bases not matched to a gene: 1.